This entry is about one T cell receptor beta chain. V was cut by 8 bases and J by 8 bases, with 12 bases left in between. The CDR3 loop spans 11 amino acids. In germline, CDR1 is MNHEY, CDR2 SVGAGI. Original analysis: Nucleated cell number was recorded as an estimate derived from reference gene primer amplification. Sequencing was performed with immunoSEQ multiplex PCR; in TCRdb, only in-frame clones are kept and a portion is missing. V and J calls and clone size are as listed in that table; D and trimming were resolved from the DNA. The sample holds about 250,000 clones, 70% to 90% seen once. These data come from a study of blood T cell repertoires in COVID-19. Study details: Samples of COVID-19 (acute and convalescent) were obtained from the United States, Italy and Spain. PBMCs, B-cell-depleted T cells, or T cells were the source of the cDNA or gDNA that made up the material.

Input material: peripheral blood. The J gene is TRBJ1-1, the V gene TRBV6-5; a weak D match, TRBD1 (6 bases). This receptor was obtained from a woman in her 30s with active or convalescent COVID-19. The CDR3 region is CASVRGREAFF. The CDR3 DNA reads TGTGCCAGCGTCAGGGGAAGGGAAGCTTTCTTT.